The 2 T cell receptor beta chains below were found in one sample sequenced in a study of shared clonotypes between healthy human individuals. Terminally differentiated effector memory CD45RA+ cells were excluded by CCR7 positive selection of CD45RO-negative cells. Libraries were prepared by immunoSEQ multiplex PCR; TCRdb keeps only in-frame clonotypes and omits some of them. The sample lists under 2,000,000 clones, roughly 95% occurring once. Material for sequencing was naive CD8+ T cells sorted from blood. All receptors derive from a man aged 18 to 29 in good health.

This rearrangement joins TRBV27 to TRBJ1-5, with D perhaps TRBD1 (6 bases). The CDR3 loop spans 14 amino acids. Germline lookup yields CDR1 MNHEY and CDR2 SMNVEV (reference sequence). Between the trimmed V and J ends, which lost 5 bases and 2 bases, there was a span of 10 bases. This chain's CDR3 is CASSEQGGNQPQHF. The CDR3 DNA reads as TGTGCCAGCAGTGAACAGGGTGGCAATCAGCCCCAGCATTTT.

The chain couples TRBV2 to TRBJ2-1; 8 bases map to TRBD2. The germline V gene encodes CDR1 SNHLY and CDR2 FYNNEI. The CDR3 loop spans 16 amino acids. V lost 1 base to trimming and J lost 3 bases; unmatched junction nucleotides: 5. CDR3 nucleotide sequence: TGTGCCAGCAGTGAAGTACCTAGCGGGCGCTACAATGAGCAGTTCTTC. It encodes CASSEVPSGRYNEQFF.